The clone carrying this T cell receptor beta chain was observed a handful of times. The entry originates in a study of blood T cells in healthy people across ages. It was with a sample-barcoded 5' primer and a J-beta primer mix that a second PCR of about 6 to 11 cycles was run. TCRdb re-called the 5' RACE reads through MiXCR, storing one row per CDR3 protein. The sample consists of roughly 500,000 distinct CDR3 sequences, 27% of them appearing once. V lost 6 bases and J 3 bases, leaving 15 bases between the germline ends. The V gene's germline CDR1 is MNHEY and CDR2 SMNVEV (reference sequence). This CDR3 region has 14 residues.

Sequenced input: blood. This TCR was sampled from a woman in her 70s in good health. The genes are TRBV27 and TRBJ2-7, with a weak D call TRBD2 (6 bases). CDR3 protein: CASSMDGRSYEQYF. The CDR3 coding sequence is TGTGCCAGCAGCATGGACGGGAGAAGCTACGAGCAGTACTTC.